This T cell receptor (beta chain) appears in the sequencing data of a study of T-cell reconstitution after alpha-beta-depleted transplantation in children. It was with unique molecular identifiers that the TCRbeta library was prepared. In TCRdb, the PCR reads were re-called with MiXCR into one record per CDR3 protein. Counted here are 250,000 or so distinct CDR3 sequences, just under 8.5% occurring once; the ten biggest clones make up 5% to 7%. There are many counts of this clonotype. Material: PBMCs, mostly from graft donor cells, obtained 180 days after TCRalphabeta/CD19-depleted stem cell transplant. This receptor was obtained from a male patient aged 10-17 years who had a stem cell transplant for acute lymphoblastic leukemia, so the T cells may come from the graft donor.

CDR3 DNA: TGCGCCAGCAGCTTGGCAAGACAGGGTCAGAGAACCGGGGAGCTGTTTTTT. Protein sequence: CASSLARQGQRTGELFF. This chain connects TRBV5-1 to TRBJ2-2, with 7 bases aligning to TRBD1. Looked up from germline, CDR1 is SGHRS and CDR2 is YFSETQ. The trim removed 0 bases at V and 5 bases at J, leaving 10 bases unmatched. This CDR3 is 17 amino acids long.